This note documents a single TCR beta chain sequence. Its target is not known. This sample was taken from a study of cytomegalovirus exposure and HLA in healthy donors. PCR used 60 Vbeta primers and 13 Jbeta primers. TCRdb's copy holds only in-frame clones and misses some; the assay was immunoSEQ multiplex PCR. Among around 150,000 clones listed, roughly 73% were seen once. General study results and limits: In terms of immune exposure information, only CMV serostatus was available.

This CDR3 region has 15 residues. CDR1 and CDR2 (germline): MNHEY, SMNVEV (reference sequence). Trimming at V came to 5 bases and at J to 0 bases, leaving 3 bases not matched to a gene. The chain combines TRBV27 with TRBJ2-1; 8 bases agree with TRBD2. Sequenced sample: PBMCs. This sequence was found in a male donor in good health and CMV-seronegative. The CDR3, as DNA: TGTGCCAGCAGTCTAGCGGGTGGCTCCTACAATGAGCAGTTCTTC. It codes for CASSLAGGSYNEQFF.